The 10 T cell receptor beta chains given below trace back to one sample, sequenced in a study of blood T cell repertoires in COVID-19. Using immunoSEQ multiplex PCR, the repertoire was profiled, and TCRdb retains in-frame clones only, with some absent. This sample yields around 310,000 clones, of which around 90% are seen a single time; around 0.98% belongs to the top ten. Sample: peripheral blood. These receptors came from a woman in her thirties or forties with COVID-19, enrolled during active disease.

The rearrangement uses TRBV4-3 and TRBJ1-2, with 9 bases matching TRBD1. The germline V gene has CDR1 LGHNA and CDR2 YSLEER. The length of the CDR3 is 15 residues. Losses at the gene ends were 1 base for V and 8 bases for J; bases not matched to a gene: 8. The CDR3 DNA reads TGCGCCAGCAGCCAAGGTTTACAGGGGGCAAAGGGCTACACCTTC. Encoded protein: CASSQGLQGAKGYTF.

The chain combines TRBV18 with TRBJ1-2; 9 positions match TRBD1. The CDR3 is made up of 16 amino acids. With V trimmed by 3 bases and J by 0 bases, 5 bases remained unmatched. The V gene's germline CDR1 is KGHSH and CDR2 LQKENI. CDR3 sequence: CASSPGTGTTNYGYTF. In nucleotides, the CDR3 is TGTGCCAGCTCACCCGGGACAGGGACTACTAACTATGGCTACACCTTC.

This rearrangement joins TRBV5-5 to TRBJ1-2; unclear D gene. The V end was cut by 4 bases, the J end by 4 bases, with 11 bases between. This CDR3 is 13 amino acids long. In germline, CDR1 is SGHKS, CDR2 YYEKEE (reference sequence). CDR3 coding DNA: TGTGCCAGCAGCCCCACAGATGTCTATGGCTACACCTTC. Its protein is CASSPTDVYGYTF. Drawing the rest from reference TRBV5-5 and TRBJ1-2, the complete variable domain is DAGVTQSPTHLIKTRGQQVTLRCSPISGHKSVSWYQQVLGQGPQFIFQYYEKEERGRGNFPDRFSARQFPNYSSELNVNALLLGDSALYLCASSPTDVYGYTFGSGTRLTVV.

The chain recombines TRBV5-1 with TRBJ2-5; 11 nucleotides agree with TRBD2. The CDR3 has 13 residues. Losses at the gene ends were 5 bases for V and 4 bases for J; bases not matched to a gene: 1. CDR1 SGHRS and CDR2 YFSETQ come from the germline V gene. The CDR3 bases are TGCGCCAGCAGGGGACTAGCGGTAGAGACCCAGTACTTC. This encodes CASRGLAVETQYF.

The V gene is TRBV7-2, the J gene TRBJ2-2, with 7 bases aligning to TRBD1. CDR3 length equals 15 residues. J lost 3 bases, V lost 2 bases, and 3 bases had no gene match. Germline V gene data show CDR1 as SGHTA and CDR2 as FQGNSA. Here the CDR3 DNA reads TGTGCCAGCAGCTTATTTACAGGGGACACCGGGGAGCTGTTTTTT. Its protein is CASSLFTGDTGELFF.

The chain recombines TRBV5-1 with TRBJ1-2, with a possible D match to TRBD1 (5 bases). The CDR3 extends over 13 amino acids. V was trimmed by 4 bases and J by 8 bases, leaving 15 bases between them. Germline CDR1 is SGHRS and CDR2 is YFSETQ. CDR3 DNA sequence: TGCGCCAGCAGCGGGGGAGGTGCCAGGGGCTACACCTTC. This gives the protein CASSGGGARGYTF.

This clone was observed a single time. The rearrangement joins TRBV24-1 to TRBJ2-5; 9 nucleotides line up with TRBD1. V shed 11 bases and J 2 bases; nucleotides not matched to a gene: 8. The CDR3 has 14 amino acids. Germline lookup yields CDR1 KGHDR and CDR2 SFDVKD. The chain's CDR3 is CANFPGQGQETQYF. The CDR3, as DNA: TGTGCCAACTTCCCGGGACAGGGTCAAGAGACCCAGTACTTC.

The count of this clone is one. This rearrangement joins TRBV10-3 to TRBJ2-3; TRBD2 aligns across 8 bases. The germline gives CDR1 ENHRY, CDR2 SYGVKD. The CDR3 loop spans 11 amino acids. The V and J ends lost 6 bases and 13 bases, in that order; junction bases with no gene match: 6. The CDR3 region has the DNA TGTGCCATCAGAGGCGGGGGGTATAAGTATTTT. Encoded protein: CAIRGGGYKYF.

J is TRBJ1-2 and V is TRBV20-1; the match to TRBD1 covers 7 bases. The V and J ends lost 4 bases and 8 bases, in that order; junction bases with no gene match: 4. The CDR3 length is 11 residues. Germline V gene data show CDR1 as DFQATT and CDR2 as SNEGSKA (reference sequence). CDR3 region: CSATDRVGYTF. The DNA for the CDR3 is TGCAGTGCTACAGACAGGGTGGGCTACACCTTC.

V gene TRBV29-1 combines with J gene TRBJ1-1; D call uncertain. In germline, CDR1 is SQVTM, CDR2 ANQGSEA. V shed 4 bases and J shed 0 bases, with 6 bases lying between them. This CDR3 has 12 residues. The CDR3 nucleotides read TGCAGCGTTGTTTATATGAACACTGAAGCTTTCTTT. Protein: CSVVYMNTEAFF.